The 21 T cell receptor beta chains listed next were all sequenced from one sample in a study of regulatory T cells in long-lasting Graves disease. iRepertoire HTBI primers and Arm-PCR of CDR3 regions built TCR beta libraries. TCRdb fed the multiplex PCR reads into MiXCR, producing one record per CDR3 protein. The sample lists around 500,000 distinct CDR3 sequences, around 21% occurring once. Time point given: persistent/refractory GD, antithyroid drugs over 5 years with positive TRAb. Researchers made the TCR library from RNA that was extracted from PBMCs. The sample in question was peripheral blood mononuclear cells (PBMCs), obtained when the disease was refractory, from a patient treated with antithyroid drugs. The receptors derive from a female donor with Graves disease.

This clonotype was found many times. This chain links TRBV12-3 or TRBV12-4 with TRBJ2-7, with TRBD1 identical over 8 bases. The CDR3 has 12 residues. With 8 bases clipped from V and 4 bases from J, the junction kept 4 bases outside the gene matches. The CDR3 DNA sequence: TGTGCCAGCTCGGGACAGGTTTACGAGCAGTACTTC. This encodes CASSGQVYEQYF.

A remark on this clonotype: A much bigger clone sits one base away, suggesting this may be a read error. The chain links TRBV6-9 to TRBJ1-1; no clear D. Germline-derived CDR1 and CDR2 are MNHGY and SVAAGI. The CDR3 runs to 14 residues. This chain's CDR3 is CAGSYSDPNTEAFF. The CDR3 coding sequence is TGTGCCGGCAGTTACAGCGACCCGAACACTGAAGCTTTCTTT.

The chain employs TRBV20-1 and TRBJ2-3; D is ambiguous. The V gene lost 3 bases and the J gene lost 0 bases, with 4 bases spanning the gap. In germline, CDR1 is DFQATT, CDR2 SNEGSKA (reference sequence). The CDR3 spans 12 residues. In DNA form, the CDR3 reads TGCAGTGCTAGCGGGAGCACAGATACGCAGTATTTT. Its protein product is CSASGSTDTQYF.

The rearrangement links TRBV30 to TRBJ2-2, with 7 bases identical to TRBD2. CDR3 length: 18 residues. Unmatched junction bases numbered 13, after V lost 0 bases and J lost 3 bases. Germline CDR1 GTSNPN, CDR2 SVGIG (reference sequence). CDR3 nucleotides: TGTGCCTGGAGTGTCTTGCGGGAGTTCCCAATGTACACCGGGGAGCTGTTTTTT. This translates into CAWSVLREFPMYTGELFF.

The chain links TRBV7-2 to TRBJ2-7, with 8 bases lining up with TRBD2. The CDR3 runs 15 residues. The germline V gene has CDR1 SGHTA and CDR2 FQGNSA. V shed 0 bases and J 4 bases; nucleotides not matched to a gene: 5. CDR3 region: CASSLAAGAQYEQYF. The CDR3 region has the DNA TGTGCCAGCAGCTTAGCAGCGGGAGCCCAATACGAGCAGTACTTC.

The chain has TRBV6-1 and TRBJ1-1; D unclear. Germline lookup yields CDR1 MNHNS and CDR2 SASEGT. This CDR3 has 13 residues. Trimming left V 7 bases short and J 5 bases short, with 14 bases between. This CDR3 is CASTPGLGTEAFF. In DNA, the CDR3 is TGTGCCAGCACTCCGGGCCTAGGGACTGAAGCTTTCTTT.

The CDR3 is CASSYSSSYNEQFF. DNA of the CDR3: TGTGCCAGCAGTTACTCCTCCTCCTACAATGAGCAGTTCTTC. This rearrangement joins TRBV6-9 to TRBJ2-1; D is unresolved. The germline V and J ends were trimmed by 3 bases and 0 bases, with 6 bases remaining between them. Germline V gene lookup returns CDR1 MNHGY and CDR2 SVAAGI. This CDR3 has 14 residues.

The V call is TRBV6-1, the J call TRBJ1-4; perhaps TRBD1 as D (5 bases). Per germline, CDR1 MNHNS and CDR2 SASEGT. Deletions cut 4 bases from V and 10 bases from J, with 10 bases between. The CDR3 is 12 residues long. CDR3 region: CASSGDSAKLFF. CDR3 coding DNA: TGTGCCAGCAGTGGGGACTCGGCAAAACTGTTTTTT.

The gene calls are TRBV4-1 and TRBJ1-1; possibly TRBD1 for D (6 bases). The V gene lost 4 bases and the J gene lost 2 bases, with 11 bases spanning the gap. The CDR3 runs 14 residues. Germline loops: CDR1 MGHRA, CDR2 YSYEKL. CDR3 coding DNA: TGCGCCAGCAGCCGACAGGACACCAACACTGAAGCTTTCTTT. Translation gives CASSRQDTNTEAFF.

J is TRBJ2-3 and V is TRBV5-1; a weak D match, TRBD2 (6 bases). Germline loops: CDR1 SGHRS, CDR2 YFSETQ. This CDR3 has 14 residues. V lost 10 bases and J 3 bases, leaving 18 bases between the germline ends. CDR3 amino acids: CASKGREATDTQYF. DNA for the CDR3: TGCGCCTCCAAGGGCAGGGAGGCGACAGATACGCAGTATTTT. Complete variable domain (other parts from reference TRBV5-1 and TRBJ2-3): KAGVTQTPRYLIKTRGQQVTLSCSPISGHRSVSWYQQTPGQGLQFLFEYFSETQRNKGNFPGRFSGRQFSNSRSEMNVSTLELGDSALYLCASKGREATDTQYFGPGTRLTVL.

This clonotype was observed many times. The chain couples TRBV28 to TRBJ2-1; D uncertain. Germline V gene sequence: CDR1 MDHEN, CDR2 SYDVKM. V was clipped by 6 bases and J by 6 bases, with 24 bases between them. The CDR3 contains 17 residues. DNA of the CDR3: TGTGCCAGCAGACTTCTCACCGGGCCCGCCGCTTCCAATGAGCAGTTCTTC. It translates to CASRLLTGPAASNEQFF.

The chain employs TRBV29-1 and TRBJ1-4, with D perhaps TRBD1 (6 bases). Germline CDR1 reads SQVTM; CDR2 reads ANQGSEA. Trimming stripped 7 bases from V and 1 base from J, with 19 bases between. The CDR3 is made up of 16 amino acids. The CDR3 DNA reads TGCAGCGCCCTTAGTCGGGGGCAGGGAACTAATGAAAAACTGTTTTTT. Translating it yields CSALSRGQGTNEKLFF.

The CDR3 reads CASSFVGRAGTDTQYF. CDR3 nucleotide sequence: TGTGCCAGCAGCTTCGTGGGGAGGGCCGGCACAGATACGCAGTATTTT. This rearrangement joins TRBV7-3 to TRBJ2-3; TRBD2 matches 7 bases. The germline V gene has CDR1 SGHTA and CDR2 FQGTGA. The CDR3 covers 16 residues. V dropped 3 bases and J dropped 1; count of bases not matched to a gene: 7.

This clonotype was picked up a small number of times. The rearrangement uses TRBV6-1 and TRBJ2-6; D is uncertain. CDR1 and CDR2 from the germline V gene are MNHNS and SASEGT. The length of the CDR3 is 18 residues. The germline V and J ends were trimmed by 4 bases and 0 bases, with 16 bases remaining between them. The CDR3 sequence is CASSVSLSVNSGANVLTF. CDR3 DNA: TGTGCCAGCAGTGTATCGCTTAGTGTTAACTCTGGGGCCAACGTCCTGACTTTC.

In its sample, this clonotype was seen a few times. The chain is built from TRBV5-6 and TRBJ1-1; D ambiguous. The CDR3 spans 13 residues. Per the germline V gene, CDR1 is SGHDT and CDR2 is YYEEEE. Deletions cut 3 bases from V and 5 bases from J, with 11 bases between. CDR3 sequence: CASSSWGFTEAFF. For the CDR3, the DNA is TGTGCCAGCAGCTCTTGGGGTTTTACTGAAGCTTTCTTT.

The chain has TRBV7-2 and TRBJ2-2, with 14 nucleotides matching TRBD2. The CDR3 contains 20 residues. CDR1 is SGHTA and CDR2 is FQGNSA in the germline V gene. Trimming cost V 1 base and J 0 bases; bases outside gene matches: 7. CDR3 nucleotide sequence: TGTGCCAGCAGCTTAGTGGGGGGACTAGCGGGAGTCCCGAACACCGGGGAGCTGTTTTTT. Its protein product is CASSLVGGLAGVPNTGELFF.

In its sample, this clonotype was seen many times. One end of the junction fails to match germline, which may point to a read error. This chain joins TRBV6-1 and TRBJ1-1; D is perhaps TRBD1 (6 bases). CDR1 is MNHNS and CDR2 is SASEGT in the germline V gene. The CDR3 is made up of 12 amino acids. Here the CDR3 DNA reads TGTGCCAGCAGTCACCGGACAGAGGTCTCTACCTTT. Translating it yields CASSHRTEVSTF.

The rearrangement uses TRBV11-2 and TRBJ1-4, with D possibly matching TRBD1 (5 bases). There are 16 residues in the CDR3. V was shortened by 3 bases and J by 0 bases, with 11 bases between the two germline ends. The germline V gene has CDR1 SGHAT and CDR2 FQNNGV. The CDR3 DNA reads as TGTGCCAGCAGCTTGCGGCGGGGGACAACTAATGAAAAACTGTTTTTT. Its protein product is CASSLRRGTTNEKLFF.

This chain connects TRBV5-1 to TRBJ2-7, with 8 bases identical to TRBD1. V lost 4 bases, J lost 5 bases, and 11 bases stayed unmatched. The CDR3 contains 15 residues. Germline V gene data show CDR1 as SGHRS and CDR2 as YFSETQ. This CDR3 is CASSRTGSRYNEQYF. The CDR3 DNA sequence: TGCGCCAGCAGCCGGACAGGGAGTCGTTACAACGAGCAGTACTTC.

There are many counts of this clonotype. The chain recombines TRBV7-2 with TRBJ1-2; D not certain. With 5 bases removed from V and 10 bases from J, the gap between germline ends came to 32 bases. The CDR3 loop spans 18 amino acids. Per the germline V gene, CDR1 is SGHTA and CDR2 is FQGNSA. The CDR3 coding sequence is TGTGCCAGCAGCCAGAGATTACTCCGGACTCCGGGGAGAAAGGACTACACCTTC. This encodes CASSQRLLRTPGRKDYTF. Using reference TRBV7-2 and TRBJ1-2 for the parts outside the CDR3, the full variable domain is GAGVSQSPSNKVTEKGKDVELRCDPISGHTALYWYRQSLGQGLEFLIYFQGNSAPDKSGLPSDRFSAERTGGSVSTLTIQRTQQEDSAVYLCASSQRLLRTPGRKDYTFGSGTRLTVV.

This clonotype has just a few counts. The gene calls are TRBV5-1 and TRBJ2-7, with 11 bases that match TRBD2. The CDR3 is 16 residues long. With V trimmed by 0 bases and J by 4 bases, 6 bases remained unmatched. Germline CDR1 SGHRS, CDR2 YFSETQ. CDR3 nucleotide sequence: TGCGCCAGCAGCTTGGGAGGGACTAGCGGCAATTACGAGCAGTACTTC. Its protein product is CASSLGGTSGNYEQYF.